At least ten counts were recorded for the clone carrying this T cell receptor beta chain. The antigen is undetermined. Germline V CDR1 and CDR2: MNHEY, SMNVEV (reference sequence). The CDR3 has 14 residues. The V gene end was trimmed by 6 bases and the J gene end by 9 bases; junction bases not matched to a gene: 3. This entry is derived from a study of response to subunit inactivated influenza vaccine. Study outcomes and limitations: There was a suggestion from the authors that each seasonal influenza vaccination recruits few new T cells.

TCRdb itself ran the RT-PCR reads through MiXCR, one entry per CDR3 protein. The sample has 590,000 or so distinct CDR3 sequences; 14% are singletons. The receptor was derived from a man aged 50 to 59 who received an inactivated influenza vaccine. The genes are TRBV27 and TRBJ2-1; 15 bases align to TRBD2. Sequencing used PBMCs from blood, obtained 14 days before vaccination. The DNA for the CDR3 is TGTGCCAGCAGGGGACTAGCGGGAGGTAGTGAGCAGTTCTTC. As protein: CASRGLAGGSEQFF.